This T cell receptor beta chain was profiled in a study of blood T cell repertoires in COVID-19. Study as a whole: Italy, Spain and the United States were the sources of the convalescent and acute COVID-19 samples. Nucleic acid was either cDNA or gDNA, and it came from T cells, B-cell-depleted T cells, or PBMCs.

In the source study's methods: It was from reference gene primer amplification that nucleated cell counts were estimated. Clones were sequenced by immunoSEQ multiplex PCR, and TCRdb holds only the in-frame ones, with some missing. V, J and clone size derive from that table, while D and trimming were established from the DNA sequence. This table holds 150,000 or so clones, 75% to 90% found once. Germline values: CDR1 SGDLS, CDR2 YYNGEE. The CDR3 contains 15 residues. V dropped 0 bases and J dropped 5; count of bases not matched to a gene: 2. This clone occurred a few times. The gene calls are TRBV9 and TRBJ1-1; 12 bases match TRBD1. The sequencing sample was made of peripheral blood. The source of this sequence is a woman in her thirties or forties with acute or convalescent COVID-19. The DNA of the CDR3 is TGTGCCAGCAGCGTAGCGGGACAGGGGGCAACTGAAGCTTTCTTT. Translation: CASSVAGQGATEAFF.